Listed here is a single TCR beta chain. The data were produced by immunoSEQ multiplex PCR, yet TCRdb's version contains in-frame clones alone and is incomplete. The sample has about 180,000 clones, about 88% seen once. Recovered participants had two consecutive negative NP/OP PCR tests, healthcare professional clearance, or symptom resolution. The record originates from a study of blood T cell repertoires in COVID-19. The sequencing input was PBMCs or T cells enriched from blood (not recorded which). The TCR was taken from a woman aged 18-35 years who had recovered from COVID-19.

The CDR3 region has the DNA TGTGCCATCAGTGAGACAAGCTCTGGAAACACCATATATTTT. As protein: CAISETSSGNTIYF. The genes are TRBV10-3 and TRBJ1-3, with D hard to call. This CDR3 is 14 amino acids long. CDR1 is ENHRY and CDR2 is SYGVKD in the germline V gene. The V and J ends lost 2 bases and 0 bases respectively, with 5 bases between them.